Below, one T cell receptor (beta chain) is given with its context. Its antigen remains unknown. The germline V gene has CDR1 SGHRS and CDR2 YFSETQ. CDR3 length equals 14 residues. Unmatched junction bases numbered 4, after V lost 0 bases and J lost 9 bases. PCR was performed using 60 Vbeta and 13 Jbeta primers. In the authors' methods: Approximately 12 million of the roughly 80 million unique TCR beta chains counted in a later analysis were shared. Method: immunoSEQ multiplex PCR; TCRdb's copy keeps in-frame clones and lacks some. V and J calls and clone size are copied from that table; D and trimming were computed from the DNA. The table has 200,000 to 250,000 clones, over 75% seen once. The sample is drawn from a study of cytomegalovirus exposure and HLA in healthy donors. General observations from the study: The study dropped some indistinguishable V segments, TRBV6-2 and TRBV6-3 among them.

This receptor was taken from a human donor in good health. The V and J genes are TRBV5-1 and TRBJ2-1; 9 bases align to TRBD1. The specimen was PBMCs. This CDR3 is CASSLGRQGGEQFF. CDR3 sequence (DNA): TGCGCCAGCAGCTTGGGGAGACAGGGGGGTGAGCAGTTCTTC.